This passage covers 10 T cell receptor beta chains from one sample sequenced in a study of technical replicates of blood from a handful of donors. Generated by immunoSEQ multiplex PCR, the TCRdb table keeps only in-frame clones and is missing some. The table shows 95,000 to 100,000 clones, with nearly 97% occurring only once. The sample consisted of T cells isolated from PBMCs. These receptor sequences come from a human donor in good health.

The chain recombines TRBV2 with TRBJ1-5, with D hard to call. CDR1 and CDR2 (germline): SNHLY, FYNNEI. There are 14 residues in the CDR3. Trimming shortened V by 7 bases and J by 6 bases, and 16 bases separated the two germline ends. CDR3 DNA sequence: TGTGCCAGCATGTGGCGGCGGGCAGGTCAGCCCCAGCATTTT. Its translation: CASMWRRAGQPQHF.

The V and J genes are TRBV7-9 and TRBJ1-1; a possible D gene is TRBD1 (5 bases). Trimming shortened V by 1 base and J by 5 bases, and 14 bases separated the two germline ends. Germline-derived CDR1 and CDR2 are SEHNR and FQNEAQ (reference sequence). The CDR3 consists of 15 residues. The CDR3 is CASSLVGGVATEAFF. CDR3 DNA sequence: TGTGCCAGCAGCTTAGTTGGGGGGGTTGCAACTGAAGCTTTCTTT.

The chain links TRBV19 to TRBJ1-2, with a weak D call TRBD1 (6 bases). V was shortened by 1 base and J by 6 bases, with 12 bases between the two germline ends. This CDR3 comprises 14 residues. The germline V gene has CDR1 LNHDA and CDR2 SQIVND (reference sequence). DNA of the CDR3: TGTGCCAGTAGTATAGGTGTGGCAGGGGATGGCTACACCTTC. Protein product: CASSIGVAGDGYTF.

J is TRBJ2-7 and V is TRBV27; TRBD2 might be the D (5 bases). V was clipped by 4 bases and J by 2 bases, with 12 bases between them. CDR1 and CDR2 from the germline V gene are MNHEY and SMNVEV (reference sequence). The CDR3 consists of 14 residues. The CDR3 DNA follows: TGTGCCAGCAGTTCCCCACGAGGGCCCTACGAGCAGTACTTC. It codes for CASSSPRGPYEQYF.

V gene TRBV9 combines with J gene TRBJ1-5, with D unresolved. Trimming took 3 bases from V and 3 from J, leaving 13 bases between them. Germline CDR1 SGDLS, CDR2 YYNGEE. The CDR3 has 15 residues. This CDR3 reads CASSAFGDVNQPQHF. CDR3 coding DNA: TGTGCCAGCAGCGCCTTCGGGGATGTCAATCAGCCCCAGCATTTT.

The chain joins TRBV4-2 to TRBJ2-5; 10 bases fit TRBD2. Germline assignment: CDR1 LGHNA and CDR2 YNFKEQ. V was clipped by 1 base and J by 4 bases; unmatched bases: 6. The CDR3 extends over 16 amino acids. The CDR3: CASSQVLAGELETQYF. The CDR3 DNA reads as TGTGCCAGCAGCCAAGTTCTAGCGGGAGAGCTAGAGACCCAGTACTTC.

The chain couples TRBV4-2 to TRBJ2-1; D not resolved. Germline lookup yields CDR1 LGHNA and CDR2 YNFKEQ. The CDR3 covers 12 residues. V dropped 0 bases and J dropped 8 bases, with 5 bases sitting between them. DNA for the CDR3: TGTGCCAGCAGCCAAGACGTGTATGAGCAGTTCTTC. It encodes CASSQDVYEQFF.

The J gene is TRBJ1-2, the V gene TRBV6-1; TRBD1 matches at 9 bases. Germline loops: CDR1 MNHNS, CDR2 SASEGT. The CDR3 has 13 residues. The V segment lost 7 bases and the J segment 5 bases; nucleotides outside the gene matches: 5. This CDR3 reads CASKIGQGYGYTF. The CDR3, as DNA: TGTGCCAGCAAAATTGGACAGGGGTATGGCTACACCTTC.

This rearrangement joins TRBV14 to TRBJ2-7; TRBD2 is a possible D gene (5 bases). This CDR3 has 14 amino acids. The V end was cut by 1 base, the J end by 2 bases, with 9 bases between. From germline, CDR1 is SGHDN and CDR2 FVKESK. CDR3 nucleotides: TGTGCCAGCAGCCAAGTAGCGCGGGCCTACGAGCAGTACTTC. This encodes CASSQVARAYEQYF.

The gene calls are TRBV6-5 and TRBJ2-7; 8 positions agree with TRBD1. The CDR3 runs to 16 residues. V gave up 0 bases and J gave up 6 bases; unmatched junction bases: 10. The V gene's germline CDR1 is MNHEY and CDR2 SVGAGI. The CDR3 bases are TGTGCCAGCAGTTACTCATTGTCTCGGACAGGGCCCGAGCAGTACTTC. This sequence encodes CASSYSLSRTGPEQYF.